This T cell receptor (beta chain) was sequenced for a study of blood T cell repertoires in COVID-19. Some clones are missing from TCRdb's copy, which holds only in-frame ones; the method was immunoSEQ multiplex PCR. This sample carries 400,000 to 500,000 clones, roughly 90% of them seen once, and the ten largest clones take approximately 1.5%. Germline CDR1 reads SGHDN; CDR2 reads FVKESK. Trimming took off 5 bases at V and 3 bases at J, with 16 bases between the two ends. The CDR3 has 15 amino acids. The clonotype originates from a woman under 30 who had been exposed to COVID-19. The material sequenced was PBMCs or T cells enriched from blood (not recorded which). J is TRBJ1-1 and V is TRBV14, with D possibly TRBD1 on 6 matching bases. The CDR3 bases are TGTGCCAGCAGCTCTCAGGGGATGGGGGACACTGAAGCTTTCTTT. Protein sequence: CASSSQGMGDTEAFF.